This TCR beta chain was sequenced for a study of T cell responses to AZD1222 COVID-19 vaccine. Study information: The analysis combined second doses at about 4 or about 12 weeks. Whole-study results and caveats: Mapped onto spike, vaccine-associated CD4 TCRs spanned it and were dominant at 160-218 and 743-854. Clonal diversity may have been underestimated in mostly white British donors.

This clone was found once. The target antigen is unknown. The table came from immunoSEQ multiplex PCR; TCRdb's copy has only in-frame clones and leaves some out. Of around 100,000 clones detected, approximately 96% appear once; the ten largest clones hold roughly 2%. Germline V gene lookup returns CDR1 MNHEY and CDR2 SVGAGI. Trimming at V came to 0 bases and at J to 5 bases, leaving 3 bases not matched to a gene. The CDR3 runs 15 residues. The source is an adult in good health. The chain joins TRBV6-5 to TRBJ1-4; 7 bases are a match to TRBD1. This sample comprised peripheral blood, obtained on day 0 of AZD1222 vaccination. The CDR3 nucleotides read TGTGCCAGCAGTTACTCCAGGGGGGGGAATGAAAAACTGTTTTTT. This encodes CASSYSRGGNEKLFF.